The 28 T cell receptor beta chains reported below all come from one sample, sequenced in a study of regulatory T cells in long-lasting Graves disease. Time point in this sample: newly diagnosed GD, antithyroid drugs for less than 3 months. Extracted RNA from PBMCs served as the source of the TCR library. Arm-PCR of CDR3 regions with iRepertoire HTBI primers generated TCR beta libraries. TCRdb passed the multiplex PCR reads through MiXCR, listing each CDR3 protein once. Of hundreds of thousands of distinct CDR3 sequences listed, over 15% are singletons. The same sample was also studied in work on T cells in Graves' hyperthyroidism and ophthalmopathy.

This specimen consisted of peripheral blood mononuclear cells (PBMCs), obtained at new diagnosis, from a patient treated with antithyroid drugs. The receptors originated from a woman younger than 45 with Graves disease.

V usage is TRBV18 and J usage is TRBJ2-7; 13 nucleotides match TRBD2. The CDR3 runs to 20 residues. CDR1 and CDR2 (germline): KGHSH, LQKENI. V lost 0 bases to trimming and J lost 6 bases; unmatched junction nucleotides: 17. The CDR3 is CASSPPPGTSGDLGFREQYF. CDR3 DNA: TGTGCCAGCTCACCACCCCCCGGGACTAGCGGGGATTTAGGGTTTCGCGAGCAGTACTTC.

At least ten counts were recorded for this clonotype. The chain employs TRBV6-1 and TRBJ1-1; D perhaps matches TRBD1 (6 bases). CDR1 is MNHNS, CDR2 SASEGT, per germline. Trimming took off 6 bases at V and 7 bases at J, with 15 bases between the two ends. The CDR3 has 13 residues. The CDR3 here is CASSPLGAGEAFF. For the CDR3, the DNA is TGTGCCAGCAGCCCGCTGGGGGCAGGTGAAGCTTTCTTT.

The table lists this clonotype with many counts. The chain has TRBV5-6 and TRBJ1-5; D uncertain. V was clipped by 2 bases and J by 2 bases, with 11 bases between them. The V gene's germline CDR1 is SGHDT and CDR2 YYEEEE. This CDR3 spans 15 amino acids. The CDR3 spells CASSFQTGGNQPQHF. DNA for the CDR3: TGTGCCAGCAGCTTCCAGACGGGTGGCAATCAGCCCCAGCATTTT.

This clonotype was observed at least ten times. This chain joins TRBV28 and TRBJ2-7, with a tentative D call TRBD2 (5 bases). Trimming shortened V by 10 bases and J by 0 bases, and 19 bases separated the two germline ends. Germline V gene data show CDR1 as MDHEN and CDR2 as SYDVKM. CDR3 length: 15 amino acids. The CDR3 DNA is TGTGCCACAGTCGAGCGAGGGTTTAGCTCCTACGAGCAGTACTTC. Encoded protein: CATVERGFSSYEQYF.

This clonotype has ten or more counts. V is TRBV11-2 and J is TRBJ2-1; weak D call: TRBD2 (5 bases). CDR3 length: 13 amino acids. Germline V gives CDR1 SGHAT, CDR2 FQNNGV. V was clipped by 1 base and J by 5 bases, with 6 bases between them. The CDR3 coding sequence is TGTGCCAGCAGCTTAGGGGGAGACAATGAGCAGTTCTTC. Its translation is CASSLGGDNEQFF.

J is TRBJ1-1 and V is TRBV3-1, with D tentatively TRBD1 (6 bases). This CDR3 spans 13 amino acids. Trimming took 1 base from V and 9 from J, leaving 12 bases between them. CDR1 LGHDT and CDR2 YNNKEL come from the germline V gene (reference sequence). CDR3 region: CASSQGYRAQAFF. The DNA for the CDR3 is TGTGCCAGCAGCCAAGGATACAGGGCCCAAGCTTTCTTT.

This clonotype was seen ten or more times. The V call is TRBV6-1, the J call TRBJ2-4, with 8 bases lining up with TRBD1. Germline CDR1 reads MNHNS; CDR2 reads SASEGT. Trimming took 7 bases from V and 3 from J; bases not matched to a gene: 8. This CDR3 is built from 15 residues. This CDR3 reads CASNRDRLGKNIQYF. The CDR3, as DNA: TGTGCCAGCAACCGGGACAGGCTGGGCAAAAACATTCAGTACTTC.

This clonotype was detected a few times. The chain carries TRBV19 and TRBJ2-7; unclear D gene. The CDR3 length is 13 residues. With 5 bases removed from V and 0 bases from J, the gap between germline ends came to 8 bases. Germline V gene sequence: CDR1 LNHDA, CDR2 SQIVND (reference sequence). The CDR3 sequence is CASSPTASYEQYF. The CDR3 DNA sequence: TGTGCCAGTAGTCCGACTGCCTCCTACGAGCAGTACTTC.

This clonotype was seen repeatedly, ten times or more. This chain connects TRBV3-1 to TRBJ2-3; D tentatively fits TRBD1 or TRBD2 (6 bases each). The CDR3 is 16 amino acids. V was pared by 4 bases and J by 4 bases, with 18 bases between. Looked up from germline, CDR1 is LGHDT and CDR2 is YNNKEL (reference sequence). CDR3 nucleotides: TGTGCCAGCAGCCCCACTCAGGGGCGGGACGCAGATACGCAGTATTTT. This translates into CASSPTQGRDADTQYF.

This clonotype was seen a few times. Given a much more abundant clone one base away, this may be a read error. The gene calls are TRBV2 and TRBJ2-2; either TRBD1 or TRBD2 may fit D (5 bases each). V lost 7 bases and J lost 9, with 18 bases in between. The CDR3 totals 14 residues. CDR1 and CDR2 (germline): SNHLY, FYNNEI. The CDR3 loop reads CASTPGGGVWELFF. DNA of the CDR3: TGTGCCAGCACCCCCGGTGGGGGAGTCTGGGAGCTGTTTTTT.

This clonotype was seen repeatedly, ten times or more. The CDR3 coding sequence is TGTGCCAGCTGCGTCGCCCAAGAGACCCAGTACTTC. Translating gives CASCVAQETQYF. The chain recombines TRBV28 with TRBJ2-5; D not resolved. This CDR3 region has 12 residues. Trimming shortened V by 8 bases and J by 1 base, and 8 bases separated the two germline ends. Germline assignment: CDR1 MDHEN and CDR2 SYDVKM.

This clonotype was found many times. V gene TRBV20-1 combines with J gene TRBJ1-2, with D tentatively TRBD1 (5 bases). Germline V gene lookup returns CDR1 DFQATT and CDR2 SNEGSKA (reference sequence). The CDR3 consists of 14 residues. The V and J ends lost 0 bases and 4 bases respectively, with 12 bases between them. CDR3 DNA: TGCAGTGCTAGAGATCTAAACAGGAGCTATGGCTACACCTTC. The encoded protein is CSARDLNRSYGYTF.

This clonotype was observed at least ten times. This chain links TRBV20-1 with TRBJ1-1; D is perhaps TRBD1 (6 bases). CDR3 size: 15 residues. Germline V gives CDR1 DFQATT, CDR2 SNEGSKA (reference sequence). Trimming removed 6 bases from V and 0 bases from J, with 17 bases in between. CDR3: CSANPTGIMNTEAFF. The CDR3 DNA follows: TGCAGTGCAAACCCGACAGGTATTATGAACACTGAAGCTTTCTTT.

This clonotype showed up many times. The chain uses TRBV12-3 or TRBV12-4 and TRBJ2-1; D tentatively reads TRBD1 or TRBD2 (5 bases each). The CDR3 loop spans 16 amino acids. Trimming stripped 6 bases from V and 6 bases from J, with 21 bases between. CDR3 DNA: TGTGCCAGCAGCCCTCCAAGGGGAGTGTTGGTCAATGAGCAGTTCTTC. It codes for CASSPPRGVLVNEQFF.

The V and J genes are TRBV18 and TRBJ1-1; D may be TRBD1 (5 bases). CDR1 is KGHSH and CDR2 is LQKENI in the germline V gene. Trimming stripped 2 bases from V and 1 base from J, with 11 bases between. The CDR3 sequence is 15 residues long. CDR3 DNA: TGTGCCAGCTCACCAAGGAGTGGGACGAACACTGAAGCTTTCTTT. It is translated as CASSPRSGTNTEAFF.

This clonotype was seen only a few times. The chain carries TRBV6-5 and TRBJ2-5; 8 bases match TRBD1. The CDR3 runs to 15 residues. V was clipped by 2 bases and J by 5 bases; unmatched bases: 7. Germline CDR1 MNHEY, CDR2 SVGAGI. CDR3 sequence: CASSYTGQAMETQYF. CDR3 coding DNA: TGTGCCAGCAGTTACACGGGACAGGCGATGGAGACCCAGTACTTC.

The genes are TRBV10-3 and TRBJ1-4; TRBD1 matches at 7 bases. Germline V gene data show CDR1 as ENHRY and CDR2 as SYGVKD. The trim removed 6 bases at V and 8 bases at J, leaving 9 bases unmatched. The CDR3 contains 14 residues. The CDR3 DNA follows: TGTGCCATCAGGGACGGACAGGCGGGGGAAAAACTGTTTTTT. It yields the protein CAIRDGQAGEKLFF.

The sample holds many counts of this clonotype. V and J are TRBV7-2 and TRBJ2-1; 7 bases agree with TRBD2. Germline trimming cut 2 bases from V and 9 bases from J; bases unmatched to any gene: 7. This CDR3 is 14 amino acids long. Germline CDR1 and CDR2: SGHTA and FQGNSA. The CDR3 DNA sequence: TGTGCCAGCAGCTTAATAGGCGGGAGCGGTGAGCAGTTCTTC. Translation: CASSLIGGSGEQFF.

The rearrangement joins TRBV5-1 to TRBJ2-5, with 11 bases lining up with TRBD2. In germline, CDR1 is SGHRS, CDR2 YFSETQ. J was trimmed by 3 bases and V by 0 bases; bases with no gene match: 4. This CDR3 is built from 16 residues. CDR3 sequence reads: CASSLEGTSGKETQYF. The CDR3 DNA follows: TGCGCCAGCAGCTTGGAAGGGACTAGCGGAAAAGAGACCCAGTACTTC.

In its sample, this clonotype was seen a few times. This sequence joins TRBV7-3 and TRBJ2-6, with a weak D call TRBD1 (6 bases). The CDR3 covers 18 residues. Germline V gene lookup returns CDR1 SGHTA and CDR2 FQGTGA. Trimming stripped 5 bases from V and 1 base from J, with 18 bases between. As DNA, the CDR3 is TGTGCCAGCAGCCCGGGACCCAAACAGGGATCTGGGGCCAACGTCCTGACTTTC. This translates into CASSPGPKQGSGANVLTF.

V usage is TRBV19 and J usage is TRBJ1-6; perhaps TRBD1 as D (5 bases). V lost 3 bases and J 0 bases, leaving 15 bases between the germline ends. The V gene's germline CDR1 is LNHDA and CDR2 SQIVND (reference sequence). This CDR3 has 18 amino acids. CDR3 bases: TGTGCCAGTAGTATCTGGGACCGACGAAGCTCCTATAATTCACCCCTCCACTTT. Translated: CASSIWDRRSSYNSPLHF.

In this sample, this clonotype turned up many times. The J gene is TRBJ2-7, the V gene TRBV11-2; TRBD1 is a possible D gene (5 bases). Germline V gives CDR1 SGHAT, CDR2 FQNNGV. Trimming removed 1 base at V and 11 bases at J, with 18 bases between. The CDR3 has 14 amino acids. This CDR3 reads CASSLGTDGAREYF. In DNA, the CDR3 is TGTGCCAGCAGCTTAGGAACAGATGGGGCCCGAGAGTACTTC.

The V and J genes are TRBV10-3 and TRBJ2-2, with TRBD1 matching 7 bases. This CDR3 is 15 amino acids long. After removal of 3 bases from V and 0 bases from J, the junction contained 1 base not matched to a gene. Per germline, CDR1 ENHRY and CDR2 SYGVKD. CDR3 in DNA: TGTGCCATCAGTGACGGGACAGCGAACACCGGGGAGCTGTTTTTT. Residues: CAISDGTANTGELFF.

This clonotype was observed at least ten times. The chain is built from TRBV20-1 and TRBJ2-7; TRBD2 might be the D (6 bases). The V gene's germline CDR1 is DFQATT and CDR2 SNEGSKA (reference sequence). V was pared by 3 bases and J by 4 bases, with 10 bases between. The CDR3 is 12 residues long. The CDR3 loop is CSARVAAYEQYF. For the CDR3, the DNA is TGCAGTGCTAGGGTAGCGGCTTACGAGCAGTACTTC.

This clonotype was seen at least ten times. The V and J genes are TRBV28 and TRBJ1-1; 9 bases match TRBD1. With V trimmed by 4 bases and J by 4 bases, 10 bases remained unmatched. The CDR3 spans 16 residues. The germline CDR1 and CDR2 sequences are MDHEN and SYDVKM. The CDR3 loop reads CASSSIVGQGGTEAFF. CDR3 nucleotide sequence: TGTGCCAGCAGTTCGATTGTGGGACAGGGAGGCACTGAAGCTTTCTTT.

There are a few counts of this clonotype. V is TRBV12-3 or TRBV12-4 and J is TRBJ2-7; no firm D call. CDR3 length equals 14 residues. The V and J ends lost 6 bases and 1 base respectively, with 13 bases between them. Here the CDR3 DNA reads TGTGCCAGCAGCCCTGACTTCAAATCCTACGAGCAGTACTTC. Translation: CASSPDFKSYEQYF.

In the case of this clonotype: Without the conserved terminal phenylalanine or tryptophan, this CDR3 likely stems from a read error. V usage is TRBV7-9 and J usage is TRBJ1-5; no firm D call. The CDR3 totals 14 residues. CDR1 and CDR2 from the germline V gene are SEHNR and FQNEAQ (reference sequence). V dropped 1 base and J dropped 6 bases, with 10 bases sitting between them. The CDR3 DNA sequence: TGTGCCAGCAGCTTAGGTGGGGTGGCTCAGCCCCAGCATTTA. It encodes CASSLGGVAQPQHL.

This clonotype occurred many times. The chain carries TRBV28 and TRBJ1-5; tentative D call: TRBD1 (5 bases). The CDR3 has 13 residues. Between the trimmed V and J ends, which lost 7 bases and 3 bases, there was a span of 10 bases. Germline values: CDR1 MDHEN, CDR2 SYDVKM. CDR3 sequence reads: CASILGTNQPQHF. Written as DNA, the CDR3 is TGTGCCAGCATCCTGGGGACCAATCAGCCCCAGCATTTT.